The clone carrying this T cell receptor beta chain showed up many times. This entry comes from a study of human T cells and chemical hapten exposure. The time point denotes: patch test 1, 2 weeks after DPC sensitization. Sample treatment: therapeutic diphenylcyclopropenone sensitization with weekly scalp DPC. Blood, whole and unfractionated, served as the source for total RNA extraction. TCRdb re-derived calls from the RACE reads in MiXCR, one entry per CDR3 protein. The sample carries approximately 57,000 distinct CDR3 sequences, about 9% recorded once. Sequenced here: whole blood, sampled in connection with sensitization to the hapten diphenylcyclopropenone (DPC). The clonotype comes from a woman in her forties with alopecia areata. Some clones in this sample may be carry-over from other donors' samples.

CDR3 DNA: TGTGCCAGCAGGCAGACAGGGGGCGCGATTCTGCGACCTGAAGCTTTCTTT. It translates to CASRQTGGAILRPEAFF. This chain links TRBV6-5 with TRBJ1-1; 10 bases fit TRBD1. The CDR3 has 17 amino acids. V gave up 6 bases and J gave up 6 bases; unmatched junction bases: 16. Germline lookup yields CDR1 MNHEY and CDR2 SVGAGI.